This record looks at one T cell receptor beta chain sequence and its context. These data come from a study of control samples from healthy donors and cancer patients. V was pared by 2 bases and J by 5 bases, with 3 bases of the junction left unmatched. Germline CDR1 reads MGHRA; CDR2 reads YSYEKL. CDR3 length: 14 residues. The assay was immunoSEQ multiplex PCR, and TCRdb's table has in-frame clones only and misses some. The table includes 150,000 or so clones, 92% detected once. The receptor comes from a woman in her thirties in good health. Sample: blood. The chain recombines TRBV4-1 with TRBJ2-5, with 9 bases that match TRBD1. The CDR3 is CASSQHGTGETQYF. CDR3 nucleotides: TGCGCCAGCAGCCAACATGGGACAGGGGAGACCCAGTACTTC.